This T cell receptor (beta chain) was identified during a study of beta chain features in type 1 diabetes listed by TCRdb under 2018. Broadly, across the study: Mean age, gender distribution, total cell number and subset yield did not differ between patients and healthy donors. A total of 85 million to 110 million sorted cells were examined across all samples, and RNA yield correlated strongly with the number of cells per subset. In the study, TCRB repertoires of sorted circulating CD4+ T cell subsets from recently diagnosed type 1 diabetes patients were compared with those of matched healthy donors. Regulatory and stem cell-like memory subsets were obtained from only 8 patients and about eight healthy donors, while naive and central memory subsets were obtained from all 30 or so donors. General study outcomes and caveats: Fewer insertions and more nucleotide deletions at VDJ recombination sites were observed in patients with type 1 diabetes, implying thymic rearrangement abnormalities. Shorter templates might have been favored by PCR, but patient and control samples were amplified and corrected together, so both groups would have been affected equally by any skew. HLA sub-analyses involved small numbers of individuals, so any influence of HLA type on TCRB rearrangement remained unresolved. Because cDNA was sequenced instead of genomic DNA, highly expressing activated cells could be over-represented, though the groups showed no difference in activation or CD3 levels. Naive, central memory and regulatory TCRB repertoires appeared more similar among patients than among healthy donors. A moderate but significant shortening of TCRB CDR3 length was observed in type 1 diabetes patients in all four CD4+ subsets.

A single peripheral blood draw of around 0.11 L on average was collected from each donor into heparinised tubes. Naive, central memory, regulatory and stem cell-like memory CD4+ T cells were sorted on a BD FACSAria II using a panel including CD45RO, CCR7, CD25, CD127, CD95 and CD27. Every sorted population had a purity above 98%. PBMCs were isolated immediately by Lymphoprep density gradient centrifugation and stained directly without culture. So that batch effects would be minimized, each experiment stained and sorted samples in pairs, pairing one healthy donor with one patient. About this clone: What antigen it recognizes has not been identified. Per-nucleotide qualities are absent, and no much larger clonotype sits a single base away.

All of the isolated RNA was reverse transcribed with the High Capacity cDNA Reverse Transcription Kit, so expressed TCRB transcripts were sequenced. Deep immunoSEQ sequencing was performed on naive, central memory and regulatory T cell samples, with an average of roughly 3.5 million total reads per sample. After sorted cells were lysed in RLT buffer, RNA was extracted with DNase-treated RNeasy Micro or Mini kits, with the choice depending on cell number. Each cell subset was processed separately to prevent cross-contamination, with patient and healthy donor samples processed together. TCRB sequences were amplified from cDNA with the immunoSEQ multiplex PCR, producing 87-bp fragments spanning the CDR3 region. Amplicons were sequenced on the Illumina HiSeq platform. The authors processed their data as follows. Synthetic template baselines were used to correct PCR bias computationally, reads within Hamming distance 2 were collapsed, and singletons that could not be merged were discarded. By aligning reads against IMGT, V, D and J genes, CDR3 length, and insertions or deletions at six rearrangement sites were assigned. Clonotype counts were normalized to sorted cell number within each subset before computing true diversity and Gini coefficients with the tcR R package. The overlap coefficient, calculated on TCRB nucleotide sequences, was used to measure repertoire sharing. Out-of-frame TCRB sequences from naive cells were analyzed to stand in for the pre-selection repertoire. Sourced from immuneACCESS, this table was stored by TCRdb with only in-frame sequences that have V and J called. A share of the clones is absent; for the studies checked, an unresolved V gene accounts for under half, and the remainder has no known explanation. V, J and clone size reflect that table, while D and trimming were determined from the DNA. Within this sample are approximately 150,000 clones, with around 9.3% of them counted one time only. In total, the top ten clones hold approximately 1.3% of the sample.

V is cut by 6 bases and J by 4 bases, and the space between the germline ends is 15 bases. CDR1 and CDR2 are drawn from the germline V gene (reference sequence): MNHNY, SVGAGI. The CDR3 holds 14 amino acids from the cysteine to the phenylalanine. CDR3 DNA only is kept here, 42 bases in frame from base 1. The chain employs TRBV6-6 and TRBJ1-2; the D gene is perhaps TRBD1, from 5 matching bases. The specimen was naive CD4+ T cells from blood. The cell subset or site label on this specimen signifies: true naive CD4+ T cells. The TCR comes from a young man in good health. This receptor has the CDR3 CASSSSGVRYGYTF. Here is the DNA: TGTGCCAGCAGCTCCTCGGGGGTGCGCTATGGCTACACCTTC.